Below are 2 T cell receptor beta chains sequenced from a single sample in a study of blood T cells in healthy people across ages. The use of a sample-barcoded 5' primer and a J-beta primer mix characterized a second PCR of roughly 7 to 11 cycles. TCRdb processed the 5' RACE reads anew with MiXCR; each CDR3 protein has one entry. Of a few hundred thousand distinct CDR3 sequences in the sample, approximately 25% were seen once. Source material: blood. All receptors derive from a woman aged 70-85 years in good health.

This clonotype was seen many times. The rearrangement links TRBV7-2 to TRBJ2-1, with 9 bases that match TRBD1. After removal of 7 bases from V and 8 bases from J, the junction contained 9 bases not matched to a gene. Germline loops: CDR1 SGHTA, CDR2 FQGNSA. The CDR3 runs to 14 residues. CDR3 region: CASTPGQGNDEQFF. DNA of the CDR3: TGTGCCAGCACCCCCGGACAGGGGAACGATGAGCAGTTCTTC. Filled out from reference TRBV7-2 and TRBJ2-1, the complete variable domain reads GAGVSQSPSNKVTEKGKDVELRCDPISGHTALYWYRQSLGQGLEFLIYFQGNSAPDKSGLPSDRFSAERTGGSVSTLTIQRTQQEDSAVYLCASTPGQGNDEQFFGPGTRLTVL.

This clonotype was observed a few times. The chain links TRBV5-1 to TRBJ2-7; tentatively, D is TRBD2 (5 bases). Trimming took off 2 bases at V and 6 bases at J, with 12 bases between the two ends. The V gene's germline CDR1 is SGHRS and CDR2 YFSETQ. The CDR3 extends over 13 amino acids. CDR3 region: CASSLELGSEQYF. DNA for the CDR3: TGCGCCAGCAGCTTAGAGTTAGGGAGCGAGCAGTACTTC.